This is a list of T cell receptor beta chains from one sample in a study of blood T cell repertoires in COVID-19. TCRdb's table, derived via immunoSEQ multiplex PCR, lists solely in-frame clones and lacks some. Among hundreds of thousands of clones, 81% were seen once, and the ten largest hold about 8%. The sequenced material came from peripheral blood. The receptors shown here come from a woman older than 75 with acute or convalescent COVID-19. Each CDR3 is given with its conserved first and last residue. The D gene is left open where the match is weak. A row's size may be missing; if present it is once, few, many or a size class.

TRBJ2-3,-,TRBD2,TRBV4-1,CASSQDGGRSTDTQYF,TGCGCCAGCAGCCAAGATGGCGGGAGGAGCACAGATACGCAGTATTTT
TRBJ1-1,-,-,TRBV6-5,CASSESQPSEAFF,TGTGCCAGCAGCGAGTCACAGCCATCTGAAGCTTTCTTT
TRBJ1-5,-,-,TRBV9,CASSVAHNQPQHF,TGTGCCAGCAGCGTAGCCCACAATCAGCCCCAGCATTTT
TRBJ1-2,-,TRBD1,TRBV7-6,CASSREQGANYGYTF,TGTGCCAGCAGCCGAGAACAGGGGGCAAACTATGGCTACACCTTC
TRBJ1-5,few,-,TRBV2,CASSDRGGNQPQHF,TGTGCCAGCAGTGACAGGGGAGGCAATCAGCCCCAGCATTTT
TRBJ2-7,-,TRBD2,TRBV19,CASSIQPGLGPYEQYF,TGTGCCAGTAGTATTCAACCGGGACTAGGGCCCTACGAGCAGTACTTC
TRBJ2-7,once,-,TRBV7-2,CASSSTNYEQYF,TGTGCCAGCAGCTCTACTAACTACGAGCAGTACTTC
TRBJ2-2,-,TRBD1,TRBV11-2,CASSHGTGIAGELFF,TGTGCCAGCAGCCACGGGACAGGTATCGCCGGGGAGCTGTTTTTT
TRBJ1-2,-,-,TRBV6-6,CASSSHYGYTF,TGTGCCAGCAGTTCCCATTATGGCTACACCTTC
TRBJ2-7,-,TRBD2,TRBV27,CASSVSGRAPYEQYF,TGTGCCAGCAGTGTAAGCGGGAGGGCCCCCTACGAGCAGTACTTC
TRBJ1-2,-,TRBD1,TRBV2,CASTLGQGRSGYTF,TGTGCCAGCACCCTAGGACAGGGTAGAAGTGGCTACACCTTC
TRBJ1-3,-,-,TRBV2,CASSAWQAGSGNTIYF,TGTGCCAGCAGTGCCTGGCAGGCCGGCTCTGGAAACACCATATATTTT
TRBJ2-1,-,TRBD1,TRBV15,CATRTGVGAFNEQFF,TGTGCCACCAGGACAGGGGTGGGTGCTTTCAATGAGCAGTTCTTC
TRBJ2-5,-,-,TRBV29-1,CSVADSTVTQYF,TGCAGCGTCGCTGATTCGACTGTAACCCAGTACTTC
TRBJ2-7,-,TRBD2,TRBV5-4,CASSFTSGGTYEQYF,TGTGCCAGCAGCTTCACTAGCGGGGGGACCTACGAGCAGTACTTC
TRBJ2-5,-,TRBD2,TRBV7-9,CASSFAGGQETQYF,TGTGCCAGCAGCTTTGCGGGGGGACAAGAGACCCAGTACTTC
TRBJ2-1,-,-,TRBV2,CASGLAANYNEQFF,TGTGCCAGCGGCTTAGCGGCCAACTACAATGAGCAGTTCTTC
TRBJ2-7,-,-,TRBV7-2,CASSLSGTYEQYF,TGTGCCAGCAGCTTAAGCGGAACCTACGAGCAGTACTTC
TRBJ1-2,-,TRBD1,TRBV28,CASTWGQNYGYTF,TGTGCCAGCACCTGGGGACAGAACTATGGCTACACCTTC
TRBJ1-6,-,-,TRBV21-1,CASSEQTGDPSPLHF,TGTGCCAGCAGCGAACAAACAGGGGACCCTTCACCCCTCCACTTT
TRBJ2-3,-,TRBD1,TRBV7-8,CASSPDREPTDTQYF,TGTGCCAGCAGCCCGGACAGGGAACCCACAGATACGCAGTATTTT
TRBJ2-7,-,TRBD2,TRBV3-1/TRBV3-2,CASSMMGSGGYEQYF,TGTGCCAGCAGCATGATGGGTAGCGGGGGGTACGAGCAGTACTTC
TRBJ2-1,-,TRBD2,TRBV30,CAWKLAGGGEQFF,TGTGCCTGGAAGCTAGCGGGAGGAGGTGAGCAGTTCTTC
TRBJ2-5,-,-,TRBV20-1,CSVTAGETQYF,TGCAGTGTGACTGCCGGAGAGACCCAGTACTTC
TRBJ2-1,-,TRBD2,TRBV24-1,CATSDWGGTYNEQFF,TGTGCCACCAGTGATTGGGGGGGAACATACAATGAGCAGTTCTTC
TRBJ1-2,-,TRBD1,TRBV11-2,CASSLDRSNYGYTF,TGTGCCAGCAGCTTGGACAGGAGTAACTATGGCTACACCTTC